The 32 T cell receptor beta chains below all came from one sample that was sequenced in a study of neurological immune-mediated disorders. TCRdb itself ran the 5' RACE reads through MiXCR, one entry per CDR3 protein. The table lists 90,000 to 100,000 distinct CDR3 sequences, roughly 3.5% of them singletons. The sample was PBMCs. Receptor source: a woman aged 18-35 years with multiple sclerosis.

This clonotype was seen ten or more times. The DNA of the CDR3 is TGCAGTGCTAGGGGTGGACTAGCGGGGGCCTACGAGCAGTACTTC. Amino acids: CSARGGLAGAYEQYF. The chain uses TRBV20-1 and TRBJ2-7, with 13 bases matching TRBD2. The V and J ends lost 3 bases and 2 bases, in that order; junction bases with no gene match: 4. Germline lookup yields CDR1 DFQATT and CDR2 SNEGSKA (reference sequence). The CDR3 loop spans 15 amino acids.

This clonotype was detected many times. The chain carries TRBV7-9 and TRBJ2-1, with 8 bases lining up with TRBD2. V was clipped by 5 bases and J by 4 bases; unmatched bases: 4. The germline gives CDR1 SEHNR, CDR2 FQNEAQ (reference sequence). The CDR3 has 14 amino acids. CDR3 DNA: TGTGCCAGCAGCGTAGTAGCGGGATACAATGAGCAGTTCTTC. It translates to CASSVVAGYNEQFF.

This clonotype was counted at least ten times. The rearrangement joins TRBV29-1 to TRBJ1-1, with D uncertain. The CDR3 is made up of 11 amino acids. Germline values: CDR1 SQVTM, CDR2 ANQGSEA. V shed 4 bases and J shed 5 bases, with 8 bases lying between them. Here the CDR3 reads CSVVTGTEAFF. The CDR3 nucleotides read TGCAGCGTTGTAACCGGGACTGAAGCTTTCTTT.

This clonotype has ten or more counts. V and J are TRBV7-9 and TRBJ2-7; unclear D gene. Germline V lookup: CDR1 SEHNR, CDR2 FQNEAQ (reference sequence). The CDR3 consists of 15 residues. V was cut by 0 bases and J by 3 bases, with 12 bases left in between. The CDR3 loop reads CASSLANPVYYEQYF. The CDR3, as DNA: TGTGCCAGCAGCTTAGCGAATCCGGTTTACTACGAGCAGTACTTC.

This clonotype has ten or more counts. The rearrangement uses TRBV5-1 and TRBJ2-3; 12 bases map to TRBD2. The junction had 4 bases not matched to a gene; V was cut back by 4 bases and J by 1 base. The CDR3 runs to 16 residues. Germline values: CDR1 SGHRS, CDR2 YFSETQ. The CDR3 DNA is TGCGCCAGCAGCCTGCGACTAGCGGGAGGCACAGATACGCAGTATTTT. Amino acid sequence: CASSLRLAGGTDTQYF.

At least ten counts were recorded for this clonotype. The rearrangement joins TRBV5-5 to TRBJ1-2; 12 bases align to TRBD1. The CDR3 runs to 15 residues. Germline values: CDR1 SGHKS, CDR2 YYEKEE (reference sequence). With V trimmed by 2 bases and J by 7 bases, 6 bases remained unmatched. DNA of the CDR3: TGTGCCAGCAGCTTACCGGGACAGGGGGCGCTTGGCTACACCTTC. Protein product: CASSLPGQGALGYTF.

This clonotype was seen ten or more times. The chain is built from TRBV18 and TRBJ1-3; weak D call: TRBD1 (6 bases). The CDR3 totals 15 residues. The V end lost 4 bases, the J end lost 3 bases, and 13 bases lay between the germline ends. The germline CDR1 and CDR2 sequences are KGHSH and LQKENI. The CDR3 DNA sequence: TGTGCCAGCTCACTCGCCGGGACATTTGGAAACACCATATATTTT. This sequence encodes CASSLAGTFGNTIYF.

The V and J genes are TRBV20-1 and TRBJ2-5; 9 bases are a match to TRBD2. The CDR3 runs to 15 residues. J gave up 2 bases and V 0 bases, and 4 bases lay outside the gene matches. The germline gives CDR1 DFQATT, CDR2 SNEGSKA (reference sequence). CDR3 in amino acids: CSARDGLARQETQYF. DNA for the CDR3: TGCAGTGCTAGAGACGGACTAGCGCGACAAGAGACCCAGTACTTC.

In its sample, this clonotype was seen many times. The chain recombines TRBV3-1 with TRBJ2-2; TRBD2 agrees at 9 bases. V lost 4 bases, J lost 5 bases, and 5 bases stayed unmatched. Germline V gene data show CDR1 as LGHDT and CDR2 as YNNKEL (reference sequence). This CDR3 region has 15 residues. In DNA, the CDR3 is TGTGCCAGCAGCCTGACTAGCGGAGGGACCGGGGAGCTGTTTTTT. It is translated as CASSLTSGGTGELFF.

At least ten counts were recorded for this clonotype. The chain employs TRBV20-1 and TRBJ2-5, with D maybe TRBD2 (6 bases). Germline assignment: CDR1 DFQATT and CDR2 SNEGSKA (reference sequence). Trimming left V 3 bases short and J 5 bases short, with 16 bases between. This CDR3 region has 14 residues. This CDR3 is CSASPRLGRETQYF. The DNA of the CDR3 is TGCAGTGCTAGCCCCCGGTTAGGGAGGGAGACCCAGTACTTC.

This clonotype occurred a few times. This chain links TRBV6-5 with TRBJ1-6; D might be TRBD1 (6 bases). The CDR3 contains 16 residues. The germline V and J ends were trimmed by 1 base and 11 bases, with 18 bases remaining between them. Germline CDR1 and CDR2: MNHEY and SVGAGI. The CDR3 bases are TGTGCCAGCAGTTACTACGCCGGGACACCGTCCCCACCCCTCCACTTT. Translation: CASSYYAGTPSPPLHF.

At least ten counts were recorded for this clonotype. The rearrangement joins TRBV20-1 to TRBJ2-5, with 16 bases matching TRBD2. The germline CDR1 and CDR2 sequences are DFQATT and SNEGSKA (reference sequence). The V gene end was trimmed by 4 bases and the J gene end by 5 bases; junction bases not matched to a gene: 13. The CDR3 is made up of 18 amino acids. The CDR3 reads CSAKTQGLAGGPFETQYF. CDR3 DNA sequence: TGCAGTGCTAAAACCCAGGGACTAGCGGGGGGGCCGTTCGAGACCCAGTACTTC.

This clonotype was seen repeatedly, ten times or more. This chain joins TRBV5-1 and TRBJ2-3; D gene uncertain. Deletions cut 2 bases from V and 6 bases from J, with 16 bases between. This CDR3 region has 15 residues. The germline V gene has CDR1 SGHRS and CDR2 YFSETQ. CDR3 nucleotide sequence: TGCGCCAGCAGCTTCGCCTCGACGACGCCGGATACGCAGTATTTT. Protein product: CASSFASTTPDTQYF.

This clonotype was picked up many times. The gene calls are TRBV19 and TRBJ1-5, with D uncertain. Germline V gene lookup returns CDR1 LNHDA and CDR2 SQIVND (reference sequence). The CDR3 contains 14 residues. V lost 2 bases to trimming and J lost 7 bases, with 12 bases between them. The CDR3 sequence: CASSIPSLSQPQHF. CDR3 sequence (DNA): TGTGCCAGTAGTATACCCTCATTGAGCCAGCCCCAGCATTTT.

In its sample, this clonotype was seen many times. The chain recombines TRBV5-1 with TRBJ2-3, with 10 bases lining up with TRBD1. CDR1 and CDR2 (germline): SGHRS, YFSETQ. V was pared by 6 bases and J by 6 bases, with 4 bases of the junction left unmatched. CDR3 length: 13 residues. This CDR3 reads CASTGTGADTQYF. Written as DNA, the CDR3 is TGCGCCAGCACCGGGACAGGGGCCGATACGCAGTATTTT.

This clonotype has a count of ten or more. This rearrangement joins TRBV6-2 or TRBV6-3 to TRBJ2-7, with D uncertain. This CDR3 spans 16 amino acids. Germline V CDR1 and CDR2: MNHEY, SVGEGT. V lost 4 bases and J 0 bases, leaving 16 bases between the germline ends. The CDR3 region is CASSSLPSTSSYEQYF. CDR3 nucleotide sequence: TGTGCCAGCAGTTCACTTCCTTCTACGAGCTCCTACGAGCAGTACTTC.

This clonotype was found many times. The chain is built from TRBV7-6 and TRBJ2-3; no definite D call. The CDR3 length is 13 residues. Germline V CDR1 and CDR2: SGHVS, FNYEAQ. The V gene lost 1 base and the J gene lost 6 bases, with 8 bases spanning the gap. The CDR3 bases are TGTGCCAGCAGCTTAGTCAGAGACGATACGCAGTATTTT. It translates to CASSLVRDDTQYF.

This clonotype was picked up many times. CDR3 DNA sequence: TGCGCCAGCAGCCCGGTAGGAGGGACGGAGACCCAGTACTTC. Translating it yields CASSPVGGTETQYF. V is TRBV5-1 and J is TRBJ2-5, with a possible D match to TRBD2 (6 bases). The CDR3 has 14 amino acids. V was pared by 4 bases and J by 5 bases, with 15 bases between. Germline V gene lookup returns CDR1 SGHRS and CDR2 YFSETQ. The full variable domain, in which reference TRBV5-1 and TRBJ2-5 provide the parts outside the CDR3, is KAGVTQTPRYLIKTRGQQVTLSCSPISGHRSVSWYQQTPGQGLQFLFEYFSETQRNKGNFPGRFSGRQFSNSRSEMNVSTLELGDSALYLCASSPVGGTETQYFGPGTRLLVL.

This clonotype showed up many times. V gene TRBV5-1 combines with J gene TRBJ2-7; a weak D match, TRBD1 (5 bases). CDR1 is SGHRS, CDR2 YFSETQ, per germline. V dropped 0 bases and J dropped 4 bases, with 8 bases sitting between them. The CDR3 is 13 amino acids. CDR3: CASSLEGAYEQYF. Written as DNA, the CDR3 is TGCGCCAGCAGCTTGGAAGGGGCATACGAGCAGTACTTC.

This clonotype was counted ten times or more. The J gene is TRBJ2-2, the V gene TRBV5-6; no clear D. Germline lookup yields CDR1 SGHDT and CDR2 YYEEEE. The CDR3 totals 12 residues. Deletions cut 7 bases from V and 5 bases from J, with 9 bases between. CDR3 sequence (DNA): TGTGCCAGCTCTTCCGCTACCGGGGAGCTGTTTTTT. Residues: CASSSATGELFF.

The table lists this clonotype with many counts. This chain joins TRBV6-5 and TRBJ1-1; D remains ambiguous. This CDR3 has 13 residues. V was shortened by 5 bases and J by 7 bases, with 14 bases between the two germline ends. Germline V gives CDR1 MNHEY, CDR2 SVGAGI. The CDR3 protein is CASSGVPNGEAFF. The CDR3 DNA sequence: TGTGCCAGCAGTGGGGTTCCGAACGGTGAAGCTTTCTTT.

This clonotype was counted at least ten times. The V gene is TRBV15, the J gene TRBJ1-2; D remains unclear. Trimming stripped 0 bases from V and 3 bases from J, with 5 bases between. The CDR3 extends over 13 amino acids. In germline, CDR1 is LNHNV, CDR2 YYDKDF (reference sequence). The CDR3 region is CATSRDRDYGYTF. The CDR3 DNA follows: TGTGCCACCAGCAGAGATAGGGACTATGGCTACACCTTC.

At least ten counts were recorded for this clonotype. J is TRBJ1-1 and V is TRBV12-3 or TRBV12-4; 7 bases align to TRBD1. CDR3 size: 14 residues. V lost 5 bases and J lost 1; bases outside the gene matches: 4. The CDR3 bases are TGTGCCAGCAGTCCAAGGGACAGGAACACTGAAGCTTTCTTT. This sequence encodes CASSPRDRNTEAFF.

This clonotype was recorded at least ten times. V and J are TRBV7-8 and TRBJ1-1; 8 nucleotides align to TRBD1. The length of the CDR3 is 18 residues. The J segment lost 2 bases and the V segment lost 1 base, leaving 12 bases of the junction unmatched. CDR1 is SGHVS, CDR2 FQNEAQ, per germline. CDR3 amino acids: CASSLGVFWGQENTEAFF. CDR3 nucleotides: TGTGCCAGCAGCTTAGGAGTATTTTGGGGACAGGAAAACACTGAAGCTTTCTTT.

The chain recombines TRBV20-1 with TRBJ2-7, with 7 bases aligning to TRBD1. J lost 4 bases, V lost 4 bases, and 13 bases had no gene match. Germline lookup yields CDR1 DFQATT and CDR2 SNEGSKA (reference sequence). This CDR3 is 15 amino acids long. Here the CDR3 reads CSANTGAAMGYEQYF. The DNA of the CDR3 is TGCAGTGCTAATACAGGGGCGGCAATGGGATACGAGCAGTACTTC.

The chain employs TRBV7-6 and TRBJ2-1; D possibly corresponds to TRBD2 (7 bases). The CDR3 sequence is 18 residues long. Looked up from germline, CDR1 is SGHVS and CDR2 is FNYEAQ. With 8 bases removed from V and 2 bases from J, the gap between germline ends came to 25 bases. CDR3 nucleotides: TGTGCCAGCTCAGAAGGCGGATTTAGGGGGGGGACCTACAATGAGCAGTTCTTC. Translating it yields CASSEGGFRGGTYNEQFF.

CDR3 coding DNA: TGTGCCAGCACCATGTGGGGGACACCCCATCGCTACACCTTC. Translation: CASTMWGTPHRYTF. The genes are TRBV5-5 and TRBJ1-2; tentatively, D is TRBD1 (6 bases). Germline CDR1 SGHKS, CDR2 YYEKEE (reference sequence). V lost 6 bases, J lost 9 bases, and 21 bases lay in between. There are 14 residues in the CDR3.

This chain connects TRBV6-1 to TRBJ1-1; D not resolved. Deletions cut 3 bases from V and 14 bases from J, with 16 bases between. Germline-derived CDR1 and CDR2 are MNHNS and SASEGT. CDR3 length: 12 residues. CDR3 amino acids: CASSDHNNKVFF. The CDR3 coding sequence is TGTGCCAGCAGTGATCATAACAACAAAGTGTTCTTT.

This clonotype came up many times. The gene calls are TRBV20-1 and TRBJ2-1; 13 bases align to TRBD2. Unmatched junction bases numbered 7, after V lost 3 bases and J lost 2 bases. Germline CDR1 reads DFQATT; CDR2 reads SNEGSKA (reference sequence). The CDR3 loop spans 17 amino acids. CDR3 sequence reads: CSARPGTSGEPYNEQFF. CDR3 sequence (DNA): TGCAGTGCTAGGCCCGGGACTAGCGGGGAGCCCTACAATGAGCAGTTCTTC.

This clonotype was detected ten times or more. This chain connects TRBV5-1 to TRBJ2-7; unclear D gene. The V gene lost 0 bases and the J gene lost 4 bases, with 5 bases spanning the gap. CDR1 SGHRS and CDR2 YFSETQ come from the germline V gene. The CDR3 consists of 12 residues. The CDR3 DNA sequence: TGCGCCAGCAGCTTGGAACAGTACGAGCAGTACTTC. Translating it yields CASSLEQYEQYF.

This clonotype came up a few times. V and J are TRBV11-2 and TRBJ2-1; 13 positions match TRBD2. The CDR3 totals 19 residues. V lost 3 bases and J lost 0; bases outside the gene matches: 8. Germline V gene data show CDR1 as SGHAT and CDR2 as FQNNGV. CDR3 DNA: TGTGCCAGCAGCTTTAAAGGACTAGCGGGGGTAAGCTCCTACAATGAGCAGTTCTTC. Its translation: CASSFKGLAGVSSYNEQFF.

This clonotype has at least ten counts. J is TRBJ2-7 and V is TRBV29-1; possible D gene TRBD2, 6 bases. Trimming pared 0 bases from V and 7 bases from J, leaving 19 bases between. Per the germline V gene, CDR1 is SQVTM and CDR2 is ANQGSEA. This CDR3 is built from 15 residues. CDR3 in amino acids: CSVEDPEVGGGEQYF. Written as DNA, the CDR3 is TGCAGCGTTGAAGATCCGGAGGTAGGAGGAGGGGAGCAGTACTTC.